This T cell receptor beta chain comes out of a study of blood T cell repertoires in COVID-19 (TCRdb year 2020). Study-level background: Samples covering the acute and convalescent phases of COVID-19 were provided by collaborators in the United States, Italy and Spain. The prospective study material was composed of cDNA or gDNA derived from T cells, B-cell-depleted T cells, or PBMCs. Subjects who had been exposed to COVID-19, were actively infected with it, or had recovered from it provided the deeply sampled blood TCRbeta repertoires that made up the dataset. The repertoires were released in a freely available public database intended as a resource for research on the immune response to SARS-CoV-2. The samples were drawn from two sources: the first 160 participants of the ongoing ImmuneRACE study, and 950 to 1,500 subjects contributed by 6 global collaborators. The sample metadata nearly always contained a de-identified subject ID, COVID-19 status, age in years and sex. Where available, HLA class I and class II types were taken from metadata supplied by the sample provider and were not determined by assay-based typing.

The immunoSEQ Assay, a bias-controlled multiplex PCR, was used to amplify TCRbeta CDR3 regions from genomic DNA. Concerning the study's data processing: The number of nucleated cells in each sample was estimated from the amplification of reference gene primers within the assay. To quantify the absolute abundance of each unique TCRbeta CDR3 rearrangement, sequence reads were collapsed and filtered. Productive Simpson clonality was computed per sample as the square root of Simpson's diversity index over productive rearrangements. Entries here come from immuneACCESS through TCRdb and include only in-frame sequences with V and J called. Some clones fail to appear in such tables; in the studies checked, an unresolved V gene covers under half of the shortfall, and the cause of the remainder is unknown. The V and J calls and clone size come from that table; D and trimming were worked out from the DNA. The table for this sample lists 250,000 or so clones; approximately 90% of them were counted only once. Together, the top ten hold around 2.5% of the sample.

Enrolling through a virtual design, the prospective study's participants ranged in age from about 18 to 89 years and lived across around 25 United States geographic areas. In the prospective study, cohorts were assigned on the basis of participant-reported clinical history obtained from a screening survey and a study questionnaire. Each participant in the prospective study had whole blood, serum and a nasopharyngeal or oropharyngeal swab collected by mobile phlebotomists. Participants in the prospective study had the option to provide additional blood draws and questionnaires over a roughly two-month period. Before DNA extraction, prospective study blood samples were shipped either frozen or at room temperature. Reading from cysteine to phenylalanine, the CDR3 counts 16 amino acids. Solely the CDR3 DNA is kept, with 48 bases framed from the first base. Between the V and J ends, shortened by 2 bases and 6 bases respectively, the junction contains 19 bases. The germline V gene supplies CDR1 MNHEY and CDR2 SVGAGI.

Concerning this clone: Its antigen remains undetermined. Base qualities are not recorded, but no much larger clone differs from it by a single base.

Study-wide findings and limitations: How much clinical and demographic metadata was included differed by source and by participant, and the metadata was provided uncurated.

This receptor was taken from a woman aged 35 to 49 with acute COVID-19. This chain joins TRBV6-5 to TRBJ1-2; TRBD1 might be the D gene, on 5 matching bases. Sequencing was done on a sample of PBMCs or T cells enriched from blood (not recorded which). The CDR3 here reads CASSYRLLGTVNGYTF. The base sequence is TGTGCCAGCAGTTACCGCCTTCTGGGGACTGTAAATGGCTACACCTTC.